This T cell receptor (beta chain) was sequenced for a study of PD-L1 blockade in urothelial cancer. As to time point: pretreatment peripheral blood. The CDR3 totals 15 residues. Trimming took 1 base from V and 6 from J; bases not matched to a gene: 6. CDR1 is SEHNR, CDR2 FQNEAQ, per germline (reference sequence). Only in-frame clones appear in the TCRdb table, and some are missing; sequencing was by immunoSEQ multiplex PCR. The table includes roughly 40,000 clones, more than 85% detected once. This receptor was identified in a woman in her sixties or seventies with urothelial cancer. The material was PBMCs, obtained around atezolizumab (anti-PD-L1) treatment. The chain carries TRBV7-9 and TRBJ1-5, with 7 bases identical to TRBD1. CDR3 nucleotide sequence: TGTGCCAGCAGCTTAGATGGCAGGGGGACTCAGCCCCAGCATTTT. Residues: CASSLDGRGTQPQHF.